Below are 24 T cell receptor beta chains sequenced from a single sample in a study of CD8 T cells in ankylosing spondylitis. TCRdb re-analysed the 5' RACE reads in MiXCR, keeping a single row per CDR3 protein. The table shows around 150,000 distinct CDR3 sequences, with roughly 44% occurring only once. Input material: synovial fluid, either unsorted or a sorted T cell fraction (not recorded which). The receptors here all came from a male donor with ankylosing spondylitis.

The chain is built from TRBV4-1 and TRBJ1-1; TRBD1 agrees at 8 bases. Losses at the gene ends were 5 bases for V and 1 base for J; bases not matched to a gene: 18. The CDR3 consists of 19 residues. CDR1 MGHRA and CDR2 YSYEKL come from the germline V gene. As DNA, the CDR3 is TGCGCCAGCAGCTCCCGACTCGGACAGGGCCGGGTCGCGAACACTGAAGCTTTCTTT. Its translation is CASSSRLGQGRVANTEAFF.

This clonotype was seen more than once but under ten times. This chain connects TRBV6-5 to TRBJ2-2, with 8 bases matching TRBD2. The CDR3 sequence is 16 residues long. V lost 4 bases and J lost 3; bases outside the gene matches: 7. The germline V gene has CDR1 MNHEY and CDR2 SVGAGI. This chain's CDR3 is CASSSERERDTGELFF. The CDR3 DNA reads TGTGCCAGCAGTTCCGAGCGGGAGCGGGACACCGGGGAGCTGTTTTTT.

This chain connects TRBV28 to TRBJ1-2; 8 nucleotides agree with TRBD1. The CDR3 has 13 residues. Germline V gene sequence: CDR1 MDHEN, CDR2 SYDVKM. V gave up 7 bases and J gave up 2 bases; unmatched junction bases: 3. The CDR3 protein is CASKTGGNYGYTF. Written as DNA, the CDR3 is TGTGCCAGCAAAACAGGGGGGAACTATGGCTACACCTTC.

This clonotype came up many times. The rearrangement uses TRBV5-1 and TRBJ1-1, with unresolved D. The CDR3 totals 12 residues. Trimming took off 7 bases at V and 2 bases at J, with 9 bases between the two ends. Germline V gene lookup returns CDR1 SGHRS and CDR2 YFSETQ. The CDR3 spells CASGRANTEAFF. The CDR3 DNA reads as TGCGCCAGCGGTCGGGCAAACACTGAAGCTTTCTTT. Variable domain in full (rest from reference TRBV5-1 and TRBJ1-1): KAGVTQTPRYLIKTRGQQVTLSCSPISGHRSVSWYQQTPGQGLQFLFEYFSETQRNKGNFPGRFSGRQFSNSRSEMNVSTLELGDSALYLCASGRANTEAFFGQGTRLTVV.

This sequence joins TRBV15 and TRBJ2-3; 8 positions agree with TRBD2. CDR1 LNHNV and CDR2 YYDKDF come from the germline V gene (reference sequence). V shed 0 bases, J shed 6 bases, and the junction held 5 bases outside the gene matches. The CDR3 runs to 15 residues. The chain's CDR3 is CATSRDQLAVDTQYF. The CDR3 DNA follows: TGTGCCACCAGCAGAGATCAACTAGCGGTGGATACGCAGTATTTT.

The rearrangement joins TRBV24-1 to TRBJ2-1; TRBD2 is a possible D gene (6 bases). V lost 7 bases to trimming and J lost 4 bases, with 10 bases between them. Per the germline V gene, CDR1 is KGHDR and CDR2 is SFDVKD. CDR3 length equals 13 residues. The CDR3 region is CATSGSLYNEQFF. CDR3 nucleotide sequence: TGTGCCACCAGCGGGAGTCTATACAATGAGCAGTTCTTC.

This clonotype was detected a few times. This sequence joins TRBV4-3 and TRBJ2-1; 9 nucleotides agree with TRBD2. Trimming cost V 0 bases and J 4 bases; bases outside gene matches: 7. Per the germline V gene, CDR1 is LGHNA and CDR2 is YSLEER. The length of the CDR3 is 17 residues. The CDR3 DNA sequence: TGCGCCAGCAGCCAAGATGATAGCGGGAGTCATTACAATGAGCAGTTCTTC. Translated: CASSQDDSGSHYNEQFF.

The rearrangement uses TRBV20-1 and TRBJ1-5; a weak D match, TRBD1 (6 bases). V was cut by 5 bases and J by 4 bases, with 15 bases left in between. Germline V CDR1 and CDR2: DFQATT, SNEGSKA (reference sequence). The CDR3 is 14 residues long. The CDR3 DNA sequence: TGCAGTGCTGGGTCGGACAGCGGTAATCAGCCCCAGCATTTT. Translated: CSAGSDSGNQPQHF.

V gene TRBV10-3 combines with J gene TRBJ1-5, with D hard to call. The V gene lost 11 bases and the J gene lost 10 bases, with 15 bases spanning the gap. Per the germline V gene, CDR1 is ENHRY and CDR2 is SYGVKD. The CDR3 covers 11 residues. CDR3 nucleotides: TGTGCCGCCCGAGGAGGTCGACCCCAGCATTTT. This translates into CAARGGRPQHF.

This chain connects TRBV11-2 to TRBJ2-1; 13 bases fit TRBD2. The germline V gene has CDR1 SGHAT and CDR2 FQNNGV. V lost 2 bases, J lost 7 bases, and 8 bases stayed unmatched. The CDR3 runs 17 residues. The CDR3 DNA reads TGTGCCAGCAGCTTACTCACTACTAGCGGGGGGGGAAATGAGCAGTTCTTC. This codes for CASSLLTTSGGGNEQFF.

Details on this clonotype: Germline is not matched at one junction end, which may reflect a read error. The J gene is TRBJ1-1, the V gene TRBV5-1, with TRBD1 identical over 10 bases. The CDR3 has 17 amino acids. Germline CDR1 SGHRS, CDR2 YFSETQ. The CDR3 sequence is CASSSRPPGQGNPEAFF. DNA for the CDR3: TGCGCCAGCAGCTCACGGCCACCGGGACAGGGGAACCCTGAAGCTTTCTTT.

With respect to this clonotype: One end of the junction fails to match germline, which may point to a read error. The chain uses TRBV12-3 or TRBV12-4 and TRBJ1-6, with D hard to call. The CDR3 is 12 residues long. CDR3 amino acids: CASSDAPRGGNF. The CDR3 DNA reads as TGTGCCAGCAGTGATGCCCCCCGAGGCGGAAACTTT.

This clonotype appeared a few times. The genes are TRBV12-3 or TRBV12-4 and TRBJ1-2, with D tentatively TRBD1 (5 bases). There are 16 residues in the CDR3. The V and J ends lost 4 bases and 3 bases respectively, with 18 bases between them. CDR3 nucleotides: TGTGCCAGCAGTTCCCGGACCCGGGGGGTTGACTATGGCTACACCTTC. Translation: CASSSRTRGVDYGYTF.

The sample holds a few counts of this clonotype. V gene TRBV25-1 combines with J gene TRBJ1-1; 9 positions match TRBD1. This CDR3 has 15 amino acids. The V and J ends lost 8 bases and 2 bases, in that order; junction bases with no gene match: 9. From germline, CDR1 is MGHDK and CDR2 SYGVNS. The CDR3 spells CASFWTGEANTEAFF. Here the CDR3 DNA reads TGTGCCAGCTTCTGGACAGGGGAGGCCAACACTGAAGCTTTCTTT.

The V and J genes are TRBV9 and TRBJ2-5; D not certain. The germline gives CDR1 SGDLS, CDR2 YYNGEE. This CDR3 is 15 amino acids long. V was cut by 3 bases and J by 7 bases, with 19 bases left in between. CDR3 coding DNA: TGTGCCAGCAGCGCAGACGACGCGCCGGTAGGGACCCAGTACTTC. The encoded protein is CASSADDAPVGTQYF.

V and J are TRBV20-1 and TRBJ2-7; D unclear. Looked up from germline, CDR1 is DFQATT and CDR2 is SNEGSKA (reference sequence). The CDR3 has 13 residues. V shed 2 bases and J shed 0 bases, with 8 bases lying between them. CDR3 nucleotides: TGCAGTGCTAGACAAGGTAGCTCCTACGAGCAGTACTTC. Translated: CSARQGSSYEQYF.

This clonotype was picked up many times. The junction and the germline gene differ at one end; a read error may be behind it. V gene TRBV7-7 combines with J gene TRBJ2-2; D is unresolved. CDR1 is SSHAT, CDR2 FNYEAQ, per germline (reference sequence). The CDR3 loop spans 17 amino acids. The CDR3 sequence: CASSLGYKEANTGELFF. The CDR3 DNA is TGTGCTAGCAGCCTAGGGTATAAGGAAGCGAACACCGGGGAGCTGTTTTTT.

The chain combines TRBV27 with TRBJ2-5, with TRBD1 identical over 8 bases. The CDR3 is 16 amino acids. Germline lookup yields CDR1 MNHEY and CDR2 SMNVEV (reference sequence). V trimming: 0 bases; J trimming: 0 bases; junction bases outside the gene matches: 3. The CDR3 is CASSLSRRGHQETQYF. CDR3 nucleotide sequence: TGTGCCAGCAGTTTATCCCGCAGGGGGCACCAAGAGACCCAGTACTTC.

V and J are TRBV28 and TRBJ2-7; 7 positions match TRBD1. The germline V gene has CDR1 MDHEN and CDR2 SYDVKM. CDR3 length: 14 residues. The V gene end was trimmed by 5 bases and the J gene end by 3 bases; junction bases not matched to a gene: 7. CDR3 in amino acids: CASSPAHRGYEQYF. CDR3 DNA: TGTGCCAGCAGTCCGGCCCACAGGGGCTACGAGCAGTACTTC.

This clonotype was observed at least ten times. The chain uses TRBV5-4 and TRBJ1-2; no definite D call. The CDR3 loop spans 15 amino acids. V was trimmed by 4 bases and J by 2 bases, leaving 15 bases between them. CDR1 is SGHNT, CDR2 YYREEE, per germline (reference sequence). CDR3 DNA sequence: TGTGCCAGCAGCCAAAGAGGGATGGGAAACTATGGCTACACCTTC. This sequence encodes CASSQRGMGNYGYTF.

The chain employs TRBV7-9 and TRBJ2-3; D remains unclear. From germline, CDR1 is SEHNR and CDR2 FQNEAQ (reference sequence). Between the trimmed V and J ends, which lost 3 bases and 4 bases, there was a span of 5 bases. This CDR3 contains 12 residues. The DNA for the CDR3 is TGTGCCAGCAGCTTCAAGGCAGATACGCAGTATTTT. This sequence encodes CASSFKADTQYF. Full variable domain (outside the CDR3, taken from reference TRBV7-9 and TRBJ2-3): DTGVSQNPRHKITKRGQNVTFRCDPISEHNRLYWYRQTLGQGPEFLTYFQNEAQLEKSRLLSDRFSAERPKGSFSTLEIQRTEQGDSAMYLCASSFKADTQYFGPGTRLTVL.

In its sample, this clonotype was seen a few times. The chain recombines TRBV5-1 with TRBJ2-7; no clear D. Germline CDR1 and CDR2: SGHRS and YFSETQ. The V gene lost 0 bases and the J gene lost 0 bases, with 13 bases spanning the gap. The CDR3 is made up of 16 amino acids. The CDR3 here is CASSLAGLEDSYEQYF. CDR3 in DNA: TGCGCCAGCAGCTTGGCCGGGCTAGAGGACTCCTACGAGCAGTACTTC.

This chain links TRBV3-1 with TRBJ1-2; the D gene is possibly TRBD1 (5 bases). This CDR3 has 17 amino acids. In germline, CDR1 is LGHDT, CDR2 YNNKEL (reference sequence). The V gene lost 0 bases and the J gene lost 4 bases, with 18 bases spanning the gap. CDR3 nucleotide sequence: TGTGCCAGCAGCCAAGAGGAGGGGAGGGGTTTTGGCTATGGCTACACCTTC. It specifies CASSQEEGRGFGYGYTF.

The rearrangement uses TRBV7-8 and TRBJ1-1, with 8 bases identical to TRBD1. The junction had 6 bases not matched to a gene; V was cut back by 3 bases and J by 6 bases. The CDR3 is 14 amino acids. Germline V lookup: CDR1 SGHVS, CDR2 FQNEAQ. The CDR3 reads CASSLYWTGSEAFF. The CDR3 nucleotides read TGTGCCAGCAGCTTGTATTGGACAGGGTCTGAAGCTTTCTTT.